This is a list of T cell receptor beta chains from one sample in a study of cytomegalovirus exposure and HLA in healthy donors. The protocol was immunoSEQ multiplex PCR, while the TCRdb copy is restricted to in-frame clones and leaves out a portion. Among around 170,000 clones, 80% to 85% were seen once, and the ten largest hold under 0.4%. Sequenced: PBMCs. The receptor source for this set is a boy aged 2 to 10 in good health and CMV-seronegative. Both conserved end residues are part of each CDR3. Fields, in order: J gene, V gene, CDR3 protein.

>TRBJ2-5|TRBV21-1
CASSKGDISETQYF
>TRBJ2-7|TRBV7-9
CASSPQGRLTYEQYF
>TRBJ2-7|TRBV15
CATSRDLSGSWEQYF
>TRBJ2-7|TRBV18
CASSNDRASYEQYF
>TRBJ2-7|TRBV2
CASSDRGYEQYF
>TRBJ2-7|TRBV6-5
CASRRTGLGEQYF
>TRBJ2-3|TRBV5-1
CASSLDRATDTQYF
>TRBJ1-6|TRBV6-5
CASSYSRQRSPLHF
>TRBJ2-7|TRBV2
CATTNRGGNSYEQYF
>TRBJ1-6|TRBV6-5
CASMRGNNSPLHF
>TRBJ2-7|TRBV6-1
CASSEQGSSYEQYF
>TRBJ1-1|TRBV7-7
CATGAAMNTEAFF
>TRBJ2-1|TRBV29-1
CSVEDRLAGGWEQFF
>TRBJ1-2|TRBV7-8
CASSLGYPTTVYGYTF
>TRBJ2-7|TRBV6-5
CASRPTGEGYEQYF
>TRBJ2-3|TRBV2
CASIGAGDRADTQYF
>TRBJ1-2|TRBV5-4
CASSSPSAGRYGYTF
>TRBJ2-7|TRBV2
CASSRQGPYYEQYF
>TRBJ2-3|TRBV5-8
CASSLGQVRADTQYF
>TRBJ2-5|TRBV28
CASSSHSGLGAQYF
>TRBJ2-5|TRBV2
CASSLTGGGQETQYF
>TRBJ1-2|TRBV10-3
CAISEWGGQGNLNYGYTF